The rows below give T cell receptor beta chains drawn from one sample of a study of response to subunit inactivated influenza vaccine. TCRdb reprocessed the RT-PCR reads with MiXCR, giving one entry per CDR3 protein. The sample lists about 580,000 distinct CDR3 sequences; around 15% were seen once. This specimen consisted of PBMCs from blood, obtained 11 to 12 days after vaccination. The origin of the receptors is a man between 50 and 59 years old who received an inactivated influenza vaccine. Each CDR3 is given with its conserved first and last residue. The D gene is left open where the match is weak. Clone size is stated in some rows and not others, as once, few, many or a class when expanded.

v_gene	d_gene	abundance	j_gene	CDR3nt	CDR3aa
TRBV6-5	TRBD1	many	TRBJ1-3	TGTGCCAGCAGCTTAACCAGTCCAGGGGGCAGCTCTGGAAACACCATATATTTT	CASSLTSPGGSSGNTIYF
TRBV5-1	.	.	TRBJ2-5	TGCGCCAGCAGCGGTGATTGGGCAACGGAGACCCAGTACTTC	CASSGDWATETQYF
TRBV4-3	.	.	TRBJ2-1	TGCGCCAGCAGCCAAGACAACAATTACAATGAGCAGTTCTTC	CASSQDNNYNEQFF
TRBV7-9	TRBD2	.	TRBJ2-3	TGTGCCAGCAGCCCTTTGCGGGGGGGCCGAGATACGCAGTATTTT	CASSPLRGGRDTQYF
TRBV7-2	TRBD2	many	TRBJ2-3	TGTGCCAGCAGCTTGTCTAGCGGGGGAGGGACAGATACGCAGTATTTT	CASSLSSGGGTDTQYF
TRBV4-3	.	few	TRBJ1-2	TGCGCCAGCAGCCAAGTAGGGGGGAGTCGCGGCTACACCTTC	CASSQVGGSRGYTF
TRBV29-1	.	few	TRBJ2-7	TGCAGCGTTGAAGGGGCCCCAGGGGAAGGCTACGAGCAGTACTTC	CSVEGAPGEGYEQYF
TRBV12-2	.	.	TRBJ2-1	TGTGCAAGTCGCTTACTAGCCAATGAGCAGTTCTTC	CASRLLANEQFF
TRBV4-3	TRBD1	few	TRBJ1-6	TGCGCCAGCAGCCAAGAGGTGACAGGGGGCGCGTTATGGAATTCACCCCTCCACTTT	CASSQEVTGGALWNSPLHF
TRBV28	.	.	TRBJ2-2	TGTGCCAGCAGGCAACAGGGCCGCGGGGAGCTGTTTTTT	CASRQQGRGELFF
TRBV20-1	TRBD2	few	TRBJ2-5	TGCAGTGCTAACACTGGGACTAGCGGGGGCATGGGGGAGACCCAGTACTTC	CSANTGTSGGMGETQYF
TRBV20-1	TRBD2	.	TRBJ2-3	TGCAGTGCTGAGACTAGCGGGGGGGCAGATACGCAGTATTTT	CSAETSGGADTQYF
TRBV20-1	TRBD1	few	TRBJ2-7	TGCAGTGCTAGAGAACCCCCACAGGGGGATAGATACGAGCAGTACTTC	CSAREPPQGDRYEQYF
TRBV29-1	.	.	TRBJ2-2	TGCAGCGTTGAGAGGGTTGGTGGGGAGCTGTTTTTT	CSVERVGGELFF
TRBV7-9	.	.	TRBJ2-2	TGTGCCAGCAGCCCGCAGGGGCGACCCGGGGAGCTGTTTTTT	CASSPQGRPGELFF
TRBV5-1	TRBD2	.	TRBJ2-2	TGCGCCAGCAGCTTGGCCCAGAGGAGCGGGGGGAAGAACACCGGGGAGCTGTTTTTT	CASSLAQRSGGKNTGELFF
TRBV29-1	.	.	TRBJ2-7	TGCAGCGTTGAAGTGCCTAGCTCCTACGAGCAGTACTTC	CSVEVPSSYEQYF
TRBV29-1	.	few	TRBJ2-2	TGCAGCGGGACTACTAGTCGGGGGAATACCGGGGAGCTGTTTTTT	CSGTTSRGNTGELFF
TRBV27	TRBD1	.	TRBJ1-1	TGTGCCAGCAGTTTACCCCGGACAGGGCCAGGTCCCAACACTGAAGCTTTCTTT	CASSLPRTGPGPNTEAFF
TRBV12-3/TRBV12-4	.	.	TRBJ1-2	TGTGCCAGCAGCCCCCCGGGCGCCGGCTACACCTTC	CASSPPGAGYTF
TRBV7-2	TRBD2	.	TRBJ2-5	TGTGCCAGCAGCTTACAGGCTAGCGGCCAAGAGACCCAGTACTTC	CASSLQASGQETQYF
TRBV20-1	.	few	TRBJ2-3	TGCAGTGCTGCTTCACGGGCAGATACGCAGTATTTT	CSAASRADTQYF
TRBV5-1	.	many	TRBJ2-5	TGCGCCAGCAGCTTGGCGGTAGGCATAGAGACCCAGTACTTC	CASSLAVGIETQYF
TRBV4-3	.	.	TRBJ1-1	TGCGCCAGCAGCCAAGGGGTCAGGGCGAACACTGAAGCTTTCTTT	CASSQGVRANTEAFF
TRBV2	TRBD1	.	TRBJ1-5	TGTGCCAGCAAGGAGGATCCACAGGGGAATCAGCCCCAGCATTTT	CASKEDPQGNQPQHF
TRBV4-3	.	few	TRBJ1-1	TGCGCCAGCAGCCAAGAACCCCCCCCCAGGGCGACTGAAGCTTTCTTT	CASSQEPPPRATEAFF
TRBV28	.	.	TRBJ2-3	TGTGCCAGCAGGCCCTCGAGCGGAGCTAGCACAGATACGCAGTATTTT	CASRPSSGASTDTQYF
TRBV5-1	TRBD2	.	TRBJ2-1	TGCGCCAGCAGCGGACTAGCGGAAAACAATGAGCAGTTCTTC	CASSGLAENNEQFF
TRBV20-1	.	.	TRBJ2-3	TGCAGTGCCAGACGGGACAACACAGATACGCAGTATTTT	CSARRDNTDTQYF
TRBV30	.	many	TRBJ2-3	TGTGCCTGGACGAGCACAGATACGCAGTATTTT	CAWTSTDTQYF
TRBV7-2	.	few	TRBJ1-2	TGTGCCAGCAGCTTGGGACACATCTATGGCTACACCTTC	CASSLGHIYGYTF
TRBV4-3	TRBD1	.	TRBJ1-5	TGCGCCAGCAGCCAGGATTGGGACAGGGGGCGCCGTCAGCCCCAGCATTTT	CASSQDWDRGRRQPQHF
TRBV7-2	.	few	TRBJ1-5	TGTGCCAGCAGCTTAGTGGATAGCAATCAGCCCCAGCATTTT	CASSLVDSNQPQHF
TRBV5-1	.	many	TRBJ2-2	TGCGCCAGCTCACGAACGGGGACCGGGGAGCTGTTTTTT	CASSRTGTGELFF
TRBV2	.	.	TRBJ2-3	TGTGCCAGCAGCACGCAGGGGATCAACACAGATACGCAGTATTTT	CASSTQGINTDTQYF
TRBV19	.	.	TRBJ2-3	TGTGCCAGTAGTATAGTTGGTAGCGGAGACTTCACAGATACGCAGTATTTT	CASSIVGSGDFTDTQYF
TRBV19	TRBD2	few	TRBJ2-1	TGTGCCAGTAGTGTTAAAGCGGGGAGGTCTTACAATGAGCAGTTCTTC	CASSVKAGRSYNEQFF
TRBV15	.	.	TRBJ1-6	TGTGCCACCAGCAGGGGCAGCTATAATTCACCCCTCCACTTT	CATSRGSYNSPLHF
TRBV2	TRBD1	many	TRBJ1-1	TGTGCCAGTTCTAAAGGAGACAGGGAAACTGAAGCTTTCTTT	CASSKGDRETEAFF
TRBV5-1	.	.	TRBJ2-5	TGCGCCAGCAGCTTGTTTGCTAGGAACCAAGAGACCCAGTACTTC	CASSLFARNQETQYF
TRBV5-1	.	.	TRBJ2-7	TGCGCCAGCAGCCCGGCTGGGACACTATACGAGCAGTACTTC	CASSPAGTLYEQYF
TRBV20-1	.	many	TRBJ2-5	TGCAGTGCTAGAGATCGGGTCAGACCCTTGGAGACCCAGTACTTC	CSARDRVRPLETQYF
TRBV7-9	TRBD2	few	TRBJ2-5	TGTGCCAGCAGCCCCGGGAAGCGGGATACGTACCAAGAGACCCAGTACTTC	CASSPGKRDTYQETQYF
TRBV29-1	.	.	TRBJ2-3	TGCAGCGTTGGTACGCAGGGGACTACAGATACGCAGTATTTT	CSVGTQGTTDTQYF
TRBV20-1	TRBD1	few	TRBJ2-7	TGCAGTGCTGCGGGACAGGGAATATACGAGCAGTACTTC	CSAAGQGIYEQYF
TRBV20-1	TRBD1	once	TRBJ1-1	TGCAGTGCTAGAGATCCAACAGGGGGCAACACTGAAGCTTTCTTT	CSARDPTGGNTEAFF
TRBV5-6	.	.	TRBJ2-5	TGTGCCAGCAGCTTTCGGATTGAAAGACTCCAAGAGACCCAGTACTTC	CASSFRIERLQETQYF
TRBV24-1	TRBD1	few	TRBJ2-2	TGTGCCACCAGCGACAGGGGGGGTTTAACCGGGGAGCTGTTTTTT	CATSDRGGLTGELFF
TRBV3-1	TRBD2	few	TRBJ2-7	TGTGCCAGCAGCCCTAATAGCGGGGGGGCCGGCGAGCAGTACTTC	CASSPNSGGAGEQYF
TRBV19	TRBD1	.	TRBJ2-3	TGTGCCAGTAGTACTAACAGGGGCGTCACAGATACGCAGTATTTT	CASSTNRGVTDTQYF
TRBV6-1	.	.	TRBJ2-2	TGTGCCAGCAGACCCGGCGACGGCGGGGAGCTGTTTTTT	CASRPGDGGELFF
TRBV27	TRBD2	.	TRBJ2-3	TGTGCCAGCAGTTTTTTGGGACTAGCCCGCACAGATACGCAGTATTTT	CASSFLGLARTDTQYF
TRBV7-9	TRBD1	.	TRBJ2-5	TGTGCCAGCAGCTCTCAGGACAGGGGGCTAGGAGAGACCCAGTACTTC	CASSSQDRGLGETQYF
TRBV6-2/TRBV6-3	.	many	TRBJ2-2	TGTGCCAGCAGGATGGGGGGGGCAGCGAACACCGGGGAGCTGTTTTTT	CASRMGGAANTGELFF
TRBV14	.	few	TRBJ1-2	TGTGCCAGCCGCGGGGGAGGGAACTATGGCTACACCTTC	CASRGGGNYGYTF